In this sample, the clone carrying this T cell receptor beta chain turned up a few times. Sequencing was performed with immunoSEQ multiplex PCR; in TCRdb, only in-frame clones are kept and a portion is missing. The data show over 200,000 clones, with about 80% seen just once and 4% to 5.5% held by the top ten. This record comes from a study of blood T cell repertoires in COVID-19. The sequencing sample was made of peripheral blood. The sequence was collected from a man aged 45-65 years with active or convalescent COVID-19.

In DNA, the CDR3 is TGTGTCAGAACCCCCGGCCTACCTCATACAGGGGGCCATCAGCCCCAGCATTTT. Its translation: CVRTPGLPHTGGHQPQHF. The rearrangement joins TRBV7-5 to TRBJ1-5; the D segment call TRBD1 is taken from the table without a DNA check. TRBV7-5 is noted as a pseudogene. This CDR3 comprises 18 residues.